This is a list of T cell receptor beta chains from one sample in a study of OX40 agonist ivuxolimab in advanced cancers. TCRdb's copy holds only in-frame clones and misses some; the assay was immunoSEQ multiplex PCR. The sample lists 35,000 to 50,000 clones; approximately 90% were seen once. The sample in question was CD4+ or CD8+ T cells sorted from blood, obtained in a trial of the OX40 agonist ivuxolimab. The receptor source for this set is an adult with an advanced solid tumor such as melanoma, head and neck, liver or kidney cancer. The CDR3 runs from the conserved cysteine through the conserved F or W. D genes are given only for firm matches. Clone sizes are given selectively: once, few, many, or a class where the clone is expanded.

j_gene | v_gene | d_gene | abundance | CDR3aa | CDR3nt
TRBJ2-1 | TRBV18 | TRBD1 | - | CASSPLYRGRQGNEQFF | TGTGCCAGCTCACCACTGTACAGGGGGAGGCAGGGTAATGAGCAGTTCTTC
TRBJ2-7 | TRBV5-4 | TRBD2 | - | CASSSGLAGVHEQYF | TGTGCCAGCAGCTCGGGACTAGCGGGAGTTCACGAGCAGTACTTC
TRBJ1-5 | TRBV7-2 | - | - | CASSLVEGFNQPQHF | TGTGCCAGCAGCTTAGTGGAGGGATTCAATCAGCCCCAGCATTTT
TRBJ2-5 | TRBV6-5 | - | - | CASSYSGEGETQYF | TGTGCCAGCAGTTACTCCGGGGAAGGGGAGACCCAGTACTTC
TRBJ2-1 | TRBV7-9 | - | - | CASSLASGNEQFF | TGTGCCAGCAGCTTAGCTAGCGGCAATGAGCAGTTCTTC
TRBJ1-1 | TRBV19 | - | - | CASSPPDGAFF | TGTGCCAGTAGTCCCCCTGATGGAGCTTTCTTT
TRBJ1-4 | TRBV4-1 | - | - | CASSQDWVGYEKLFF | TGCGCCAGCAGCCAAGATTGGGTCGGGTATGAAAAACTGTTTTTT
TRBJ1-4 | TRBV27 | TRBD1 | - | CASSLQGRNEKLFF | TGTGCCAGCAGTCTACAGGGGCGAAATGAAAAACTGTTTTTT
TRBJ2-7 | TRBV7-8 | - | - | CASSLVRGPYEQYF | TGTGCCAGCAGCTTAGTGCGGGGGCCCTACGAGCAGTACTTC
TRBJ2-7 | TRBV7-8 | TRBD2 | - | CASNLAGGLAYEQYF | TGTGCCAGCAACCTAGCGGGAGGACTCGCCTACGAGCAGTACTTC
TRBJ2-7 | TRBV28 | TRBD1 | - | CASSSPSGTGGYEQYF | TGTGCCAGCAGTTCCCCGTCCGGGACAGGGGGCTACGAGCAGTACTTC
TRBJ2-3 | TRBV6-1 | TRBD2 | - | CASTERSSGDTQYF | TGTGCCAGCACCGAACGGTCTAGCGGAGATACGCAGTATTTT
TRBJ2-3 | TRBV6-1 | - | - | CASTADWAPSDTQYF | TGTGCCAGCACTGCGGACTGGGCCCCCTCCGATACGCAGTATTTT
TRBJ2-5 | TRBV9 | - | - | CASSVGGTADIETQYF | TGTGCCAGCAGCGTAGGGGGGACGGCGGACATCGAGACCCAGTACTTC
TRBJ2-2 | TRBV27 | TRBD1 | - | CASSFLLTGNTGELFF | TGTGCCAGCAGTTTCCTCCTGACAGGGAATACCGGGGAGCTGTTTTTT
TRBJ1-1 | TRBV18 | - | - | CASSTYRNTEAFF | TGTGCCAGCTCAACTTATCGGAACACTGAAGCTTTCTTT
TRBJ2-1 | TRBV9 | TRBD1 | - | CASSVFYETGDYNEQFF | TGTGCCAGCAGCGTATTTTATGAGACAGGGGATTACAATGAGCAGTTCTTC
TRBJ1-4 | TRBV4-1 | - | - | CASSQVKGLGEKLFF | TGCGCCAGCAGCCAAGTTAAGGGGCTTGGGGAAAAACTGTTTTTT
TRBJ2-5 | TRBV9 | - | - | CASSEHQKYQETQYF | TGTGCCAGCAGCGAGCACCAGAAGTACCAAGAGACCCAGTACTTC
TRBJ2-2 | TRBV19 | TRBD2 | - | CASSIRFSGSSAGELFF | TGTGCCAGTAGTATACGGTTTAGCGGGAGTAGTGCCGGGGAGCTGTTTTTT
TRBJ2-7 | TRBV7-9 | - | - | CASSLSTYEQYF | TGTGCCAGCAGCTTATCCACCTACGAGCAGTACTTC
TRBJ2-3 | TRBV19 | TRBD2 | - | CASSPLAGTGDTQYF | TGTGCCAGTAGTCCACTAGCGGGAACGGGAGATACGCAGTATTTT
TRBJ1-5 | TRBV7-2 | - | once | CAGSLGVYQPQHF | TGTGCCGGCAGCTTAGGGGTATATCAGCCCCAGCATTTT
TRBJ2-1 | TRBV7-3 | TRBD1 | once | CASSDGQGNEQFF | TGTGCCAGCAGCGACGGACAGGGTAATGAGCAGTTCTTC
TRBJ2-1 | TRBV30 | TRBD1 | - | CAWSDRDRAYEQFF | TGTGCCTGGAGTGACCGGGACAGGGCGTATGAGCAGTTCTTC
TRBJ2-3 | TRBV6-1 | TRBD2 | - | CASSEALFGLVHF | TGTGCCAGCAGTGAAGCGCTGTTTGGACTAGTCCATTTT
TRBJ2-7 | TRBV19 | - | - | CASAVGTGPYEQYF | TGTGCCAGTGCAGTGGGGACTGGCCCCTACGAGCAGTACTTC
TRBJ2-2 | TRBV6-5 | TRBD2 | - | CASSYTSGSSGELFF | TGTGCCAGCAGTTACACCAGCGGGAGTTCCGGGGAGCTGTTTTTT
TRBJ2-7 | TRBV19 | TRBD1 | - | CASSPGTGPSLDEQYF | TGTGCCAGTAGTCCAGGGACAGGGCCTTCGTTGGACGAGCAGTACTTC
TRBJ2-7 | TRBV5-1 | - | - | CASSLEGNSYEQYF | TGCGCCAGCAGCTTGGAAGGGAACTCCTACGAGCAGTACTTC
TRBJ2-2 | TRBV6-6 | - | - | CASYFPLGKNTGELFF | TGTGCCAGCTACTTCCCTCTGGGCAAGAACACCGGGGAGCTGTTTTTT
TRBJ2-7 | TRBV19 | - | once | CASSIVGRGVNEQYF | TGTGCCAGTAGTATAGTTGGCAGGGGTGTCAACGAGCAGTACTTC
TRBJ2-7 | TRBV30 | - | - | CAWSPRWGHGQYF | TGTGCCTGGAGTCCCCGATGGGGGCACGGGCAGTACTTC
TRBJ2-1 | TRBV19 | TRBD2 | - | CASSLLATNNEQFF | TGTGCCAGTAGTTTACTAGCGACAAACAATGAGCAGTTCTTC
TRBJ2-1 | TRBV7-9 | - | - | CASSLGTFWGNEQFF | TGTGCCAGCAGCCTCGGGACGTTTTGGGGCAATGAGCAGTTCTTC
TRBJ2-2 | TRBV29-1 | - | - | CSVEEGTTNTGELFF | TGCAGCGTTGAAGAGGGAACCACGAACACCGGGGAGCTGTTTTTT
TRBJ2-7 | TRBV6-1 | TRBD1 | - | CASTLRDRVDEQYF | TGTGCCAGCACTCTCCGGGACAGGGTGGACGAGCAGTACTTC
TRBJ1-4 | TRBV30 | TRBD1 | - | CAWKEGAGEKLFF | TGTGCCTGGAAAGAGGGGGCAGGAGAAAAACTGTTTTTT
TRBJ2-3 | TRBV19 | - | - | CASSSTAFTDTQYF | TGTGCCAGTAGTTCGACAGCTTTCACAGATACGCAGTATTTT